What follows are 4 T cell receptor beta chains derived from one specimen sequenced in a study of T cell changes during pregnancy in multiple sclerosis. Clones were sequenced by immunoSEQ multiplex PCR, and TCRdb holds only the in-frame ones, with some missing. This table has around 77,000 clones, just over 90% appearing once. Sequencing was performed on peripheral blood, taken in the third trimester of pregnancy. The receptors come from a female donor with multiple sclerosis, enrolled in a pregnancy study.

The chain couples TRBV2 to TRBJ2-7, with TRBD1 identical over 7 bases. The trim removed 7 bases at V and 7 bases at J, leaving 7 bases unmatched. The CDR3 contains 12 residues. Germline CDR1 and CDR2: SNHLY and FYNNEI. CDR3 bases: TGTGCCAGCACCTTCGACAGGGCGGAGCAGTACTTC. Its protein product is CASTFDRAEQYF.

This chain joins TRBV28 and TRBJ1-4, with D uncertain. V dropped 2 bases and J dropped 5 bases, with 12 bases sitting between them. Looked up from germline, CDR1 is MDHEN and CDR2 is SYDVKM. The CDR3 loop spans 15 amino acids. The CDR3 reads CASSLSSDMNEKLFF. DNA of the CDR3: TGTGCCAGCAGTTTAAGTTCTGACATGAATGAAAAACTGTTTTTT. Full variable domain (outside the CDR3, taken from reference TRBV28 and TRBJ1-4): DVKVTQSSRYLVKRTGEKVFLECVQDMDHENMFWYRQDPGLGLRLIYFSYDVKMKEKGDIPEGYSVSREKKERFSLILESASTNQTSMYLCASSLSSDMNEKLFFGSGTQLSVL.

This chain connects TRBV4-1 to TRBJ2-7; D remains ambiguous. V was shortened by 0 bases and J by 0 bases, with 9 bases between the two germline ends. CDR1 is MGHRA and CDR2 is YSYEKL in the germline V gene. CDR3 length: 15 residues. The CDR3 sequence is CASSQDRGSSYEQYF. For the CDR3, the DNA is TGCGCCAGCAGCCAAGATCGCGGAAGCTCCTACGAGCAGTACTTC.

V gene TRBV28 combines with J gene TRBJ1-4, with 9 bases identical to TRBD1. This CDR3 has 14 amino acids. Losses at the gene ends were 6 bases for V and 7 bases for J; bases not matched to a gene: 6. The germline CDR1 and CDR2 sequences are MDHEN and SYDVKM. CDR3 coding DNA: TGTGCCAGCAGATCCGGGACAGGGTTTGAAAAACTGTTTTTT. Its protein product is CASRSGTGFEKLFF.